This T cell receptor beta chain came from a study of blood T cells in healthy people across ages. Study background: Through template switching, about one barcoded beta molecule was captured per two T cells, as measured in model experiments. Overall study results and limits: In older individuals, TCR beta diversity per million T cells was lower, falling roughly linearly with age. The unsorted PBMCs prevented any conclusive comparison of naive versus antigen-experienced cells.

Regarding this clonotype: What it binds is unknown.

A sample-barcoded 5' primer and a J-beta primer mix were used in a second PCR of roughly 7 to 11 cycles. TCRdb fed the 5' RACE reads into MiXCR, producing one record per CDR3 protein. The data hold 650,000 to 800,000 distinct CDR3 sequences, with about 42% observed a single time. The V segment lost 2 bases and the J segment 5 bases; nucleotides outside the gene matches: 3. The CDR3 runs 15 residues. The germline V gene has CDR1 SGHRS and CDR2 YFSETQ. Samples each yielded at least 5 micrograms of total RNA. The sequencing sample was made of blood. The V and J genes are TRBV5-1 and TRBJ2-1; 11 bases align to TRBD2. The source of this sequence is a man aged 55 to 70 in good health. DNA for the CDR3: TGCGCCAGCAGCTTTGAACTAGCGGGAGACAATGAGCAGTTCTTC. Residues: CASSFELAGDNEQFF.